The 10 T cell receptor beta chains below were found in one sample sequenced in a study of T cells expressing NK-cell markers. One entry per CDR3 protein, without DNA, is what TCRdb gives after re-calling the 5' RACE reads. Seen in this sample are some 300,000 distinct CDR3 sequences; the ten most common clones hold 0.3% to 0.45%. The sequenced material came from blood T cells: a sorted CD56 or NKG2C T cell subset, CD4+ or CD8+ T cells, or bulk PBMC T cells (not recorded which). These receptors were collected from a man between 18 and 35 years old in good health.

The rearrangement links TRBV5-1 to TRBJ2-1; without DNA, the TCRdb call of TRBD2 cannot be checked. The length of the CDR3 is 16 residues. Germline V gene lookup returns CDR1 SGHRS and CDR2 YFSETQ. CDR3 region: CASSLAGLAGYNEQFF.

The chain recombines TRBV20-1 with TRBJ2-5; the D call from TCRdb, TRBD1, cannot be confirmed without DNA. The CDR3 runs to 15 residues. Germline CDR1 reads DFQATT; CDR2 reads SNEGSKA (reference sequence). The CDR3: CSATPSWGAQETQYF.

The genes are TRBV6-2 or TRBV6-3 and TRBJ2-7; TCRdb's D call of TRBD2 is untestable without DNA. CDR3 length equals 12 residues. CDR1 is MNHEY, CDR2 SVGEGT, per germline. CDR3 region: CASRLAGYEQYF.

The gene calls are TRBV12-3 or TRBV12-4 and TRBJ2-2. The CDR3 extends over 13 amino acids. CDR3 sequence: CASSLGSAGELFF.

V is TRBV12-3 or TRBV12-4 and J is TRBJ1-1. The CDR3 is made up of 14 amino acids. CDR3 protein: CASSLRQENTEAFF.

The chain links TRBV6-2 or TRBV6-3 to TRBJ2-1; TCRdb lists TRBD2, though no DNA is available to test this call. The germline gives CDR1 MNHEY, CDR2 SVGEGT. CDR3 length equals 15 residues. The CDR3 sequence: CASSKLAGPYNEQFF.

The chain's CDR3 is CASTRGTLTGELFF. The chain has TRBV19 and TRBJ2-2; TCRdb gives TRBD2 as the D gene, but with no DNA this cannot be confirmed. The germline V gene has CDR1 LNHDA and CDR2 SQIVND (reference sequence). This CDR3 comprises 14 residues.

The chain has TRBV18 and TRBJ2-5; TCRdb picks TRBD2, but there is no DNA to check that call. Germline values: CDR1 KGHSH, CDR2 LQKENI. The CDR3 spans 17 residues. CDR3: CASSPRGLAGSQETQYF.

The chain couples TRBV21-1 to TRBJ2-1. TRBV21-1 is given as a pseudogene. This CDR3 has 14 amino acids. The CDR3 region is CASSKRLTYNEQFF.

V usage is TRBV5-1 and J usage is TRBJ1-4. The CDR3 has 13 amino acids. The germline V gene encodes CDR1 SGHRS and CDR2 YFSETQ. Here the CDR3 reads CATRDATNEKLFF. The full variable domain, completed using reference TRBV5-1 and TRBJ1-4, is KAGVTQTPRYLIKTRGQQVTLSCSPISGHRSVSWYQQTPGQGLQFLFEYFSETQRNKGNFPGRFSGRQFSNSRSEMNVSTLELGDSALYLCATRDATNEKLFFGSGTQLSVL.